This T cell receptor beta chain originates from a study of cytomegalovirus exposure and HLA in healthy donors. V was clipped by 3 bases and J by 8 bases; unmatched bases: 4. This CDR3 is 13 amino acids long. Germline V gene data show CDR1 as KGHSH and CDR2 as LQKENI. In the case of this clone: Its antigen is undetermined. The same CDR3 also results from other DNA sequences found in this sample.

Primers included in the PCR were 60 Vbeta and 13 Jbeta primers. Per the authors' pipeline: About 11 million of about 88 million unique TCR beta chains were shared, per a later count. The data were produced by immunoSEQ multiplex PCR, yet TCRdb's version contains in-frame clones alone and is incomplete. Clone size and the V and J calls come from that table; the DNA yielded D and trimming. Of some 200,000 clones in the sample, roughly 85% are singletons; the top ten hold under 2%. Study results and caveats: V- and J-gene trimming in TCR beta was tied to a missense DCLRE1C variant by an analysis performed later. There were a few CMV-associated chains whose specificity for CMV antigens was confirmed in vitro. Reportedly, cytomegalovirus status was diagnosed with high sensitivity and specificity.

The chain employs TRBV18 and TRBJ1-2, with TRBD1 matching over 9 bases. The TCR sequence derives from a man aged 18 to 29 in good health and CMV-seronegative. The sample taken for sequencing was PBMCs. Here the CDR3 reads CASSPRTGEGYTF. In DNA form, the CDR3 reads TGTGCCAGCTCACCCCGGACAGGGGAAGGCTACACCTTC.